These 8 T cell receptor beta chains were sequenced from one sample in a study of Ad26.COV2.S vaccination and SARS-CoV-2 variants. Treatment given: 19 received Ad26.COV2.S at low or high dose, single or two shots; roughly five received placebo; per-sample allocation not given. Sampling occurred on day 63 after the first vaccine or placebo injection. Generated by immunoSEQ multiplex PCR, the TCRdb table keeps only in-frame clones and is missing some. The top ten hold 5% of the sample, which has about 350,000 clones, about 89% seen once. The sequencing here drew on peripheral blood, taken in a trial of Ad26.COV2.S vaccine versus placebo. Receptors were obtained from a person between 18 and 60 years old who received the Ad26.COV2.S COVID-19 vaccine or a placebo.

In this sample, this clone turned up a few times. The chain joins TRBV4-3 to TRBJ2-5; TRBD2 agrees at 7 bases. Germline lookup yields CDR1 LGHNA and CDR2 YSLEER. Germline trimming cut 0 bases from V and 7 bases from J; bases unmatched to any gene: 5. The CDR3 totals 14 residues. CDR3 nucleotides: TGCGCCAGCAGCCAAGAAAGGGCTAGCGGGACCCAGTACTTC. This encodes CASSQERASGTQYF.

The rearrangement uses TRBV10-3 and TRBJ2-5, with 7 nucleotides matching TRBD2. This CDR3 has 15 residues. J was trimmed by 1 base and V by 3 bases; bases with no gene match: 5. Germline V gene data show CDR1 as ENHRY and CDR2 as SYGVKD. CDR3 coding DNA: TGTGCCATCAGTGACACGGGAGGTCTCCAAGAGACCCAGTACTTC. Translation gives CAISDTGGLQETQYF.

The rearrangement joins TRBV6-2 or TRBV6-3 to TRBJ2-2; tentatively, D is TRBD1 or TRBD2 (5 bases each). V gave up 0 bases and J gave up 7 bases, with 6 bases separating them. Germline V gene data show CDR1 as MNHEY and CDR2 as SVGEGT. CDR3 length equals 13 residues. The CDR3 sequence is CASSYSRGGELFF. CDR3 DNA sequence: TGTGCCAGCAGTTACTCGAGGGGCGGGGAGCTGTTTTTT.

The chain has TRBV6-2 or TRBV6-3 and TRBJ1-1, with 7 bases fitting TRBD1. V lost 6 bases and J lost 7; bases outside the gene matches: 14. Per germline, CDR1 MNHEY and CDR2 SVGEGT. The CDR3 totals 15 residues. In nucleotides, the CDR3 is TGTGCCAGCAGCCCTGACAGGGTACCGATATTTGAAGCTTTCTTT. It yields the protein CASSPDRVPIFEAFF.

The rearrangement joins TRBV13 to TRBJ2-1; the D gene is possibly TRBD1 (6 bases). V was pared by 2 bases and J by 7 bases, with 9 bases between. The CDR3 sequence is 13 residues long. The germline CDR1 and CDR2 sequences are PRHDT and FYEKMQ (reference sequence). The CDR3 region has the DNA TGTGCCAGCAGCTTATGGGGGCAGAATGAGCAGTTCTTC. Translation: CASSLWGQNEQFF. The full variable domain, with the rest looked up from reference TRBV13 and TRBJ2-1, is AAGVIQSPRHLIKEKRETATLKCYPIPRHDTVYWYQQGPGQDPQFLISFYEKMQSDKGSIPDRFSAQQFSDYHSELNMSSLELGDSALYFCASSLWGQNEQFFGPGTRLTVL.

The chain carries TRBV29-1 and TRBJ1-1; D might be TRBD1 (5 bases). Trimming stripped 1 base from V and 10 bases from J, with 10 bases between. Germline assignment: CDR1 SQVTM and CDR2 ANQGSEA. The CDR3 runs 11 residues. The CDR3, as DNA: TGCAGCGTTGAAGGGGGGTTCGGAGCTTTCTTT. It yields the protein CSVEGGFGAFF.

This clone was counted a few times. This chain connects TRBV7-9 to TRBJ1-2, with D unclear. Germline CDR1 and CDR2: SEHNR and FQNEAQ (reference sequence). The CDR3 consists of 13 residues. The V gene lost 5 bases and the J gene lost 8 bases, with 15 bases spanning the gap. CDR3 amino acids: CASSPGPHGGYTF. The DNA for the CDR3 is TGTGCCAGCAGCCCCGGGCCCCACGGGGGCTACACCTTC.

This chain links TRBV28 with TRBJ1-5, with a tentative D call TRBD1 (6 bases). Germline values: CDR1 MDHEN, CDR2 SYDVKM. The CDR3 has 15 amino acids. The V and J ends lost 4 bases and 7 bases respectively, with 17 bases between them. The CDR3 spells CASSSLTGKWQPQHF. Here the CDR3 DNA reads TGTGCCAGCAGTTCTTTAACAGGGAAATGGCAGCCCCAGCATTTT.